This T cell receptor (beta chain) was recovered during a study of cytomegalovirus exposure and HLA in healthy donors. Looking at the study overall: There were approximately 85 million unique TCRs (from HLA-typed donors) in an early data release.

The PCR was carried out with 60 Vbeta primers and 13 Jbeta primers. Profiling relied on immunoSEQ multiplex PCR, and the TCRdb table lists in-frame clones only, not all of them. This table has approximately 220,000 clones, about 79% appearing once. Regarding the study as a whole: Investigators reported 150 to 200 TCR beta chains as tied to cytomegalovirus. In a later analysis, a genetic analysis reported fewer productive-TCR N-insertions in an Asian-associated ancestry cluster than the cohort average.

This CDR3 contains 17 residues. Germline values: CDR1 LNHDA, CDR2 SQIVND (reference sequence). V dropped 5 bases and J dropped 4; count of bases not matched to a gene: 11. Donors likely had unrecorded immune exposures despite being nominally healthy when sampled. Turning to this clone: What it binds is unknown.

This chain joins TRBV19 and TRBJ1-1; the match to TRBD1 covers 12 bases. The sequence was obtained from a male donor in good health and CMV-seronegative. Sequenced: PBMCs. The CDR3 DNA reads as TGTGCCAGTAGTCCCCGGGACAGGGGGCGATTGGGCACTGAAGCTTTCTTT. Amino acids: CASSPRDRGRLGTEAFF.